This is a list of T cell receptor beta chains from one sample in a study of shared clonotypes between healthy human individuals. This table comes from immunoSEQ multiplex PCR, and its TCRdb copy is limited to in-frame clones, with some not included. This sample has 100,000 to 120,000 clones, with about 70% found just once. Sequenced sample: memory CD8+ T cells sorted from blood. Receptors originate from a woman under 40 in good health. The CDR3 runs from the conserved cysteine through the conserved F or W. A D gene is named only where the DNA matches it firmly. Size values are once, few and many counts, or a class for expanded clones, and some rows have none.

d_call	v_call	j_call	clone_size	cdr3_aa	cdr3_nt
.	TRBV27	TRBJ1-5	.	CASSLRPPGPNQPQHF	TGTGCCAGCAGTTTACGACCCCCGGGGCCCAATCAGCCCCAGCATTTT
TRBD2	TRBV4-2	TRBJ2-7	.	CASSRSGRVHLYEQYF	TGTGCCAGCAGCCGCAGCGGGAGGGTCCATCTCTATGAGCAGTACTTC
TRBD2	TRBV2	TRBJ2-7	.	CASSDKRDYEQYF	TGTGCCAGCAGTGATAAGCGGGATTACGAGCAGTACTTC
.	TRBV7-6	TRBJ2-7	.	CASSSGGGIYEQYF	TGTGCCAGCAGCTCGGGGGGCGGGATCTACGAGCAGTACTTC
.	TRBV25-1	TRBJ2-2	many	CASSEVGTGELFF	TGTGCCAGCAGTGAAGTAGGCACCGGGGAGCTGTTTTTT
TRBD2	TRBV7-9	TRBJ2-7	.	CASSLGLNSYEQYF	TGTGCCAGCAGCTTGGGACTAAATAGCTACGAGCAGTACTTC
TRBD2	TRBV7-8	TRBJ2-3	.	CASSLPLAGGKLTDTQYF	TGTGCCAGCAGCTTACCACTAGCGGGAGGCAAGTTAACAGATACGCAGTATTTT
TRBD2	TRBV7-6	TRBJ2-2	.	CASSLGAGGPGAGELFF	TGTGCCAGCAGCTTAGGAGCGGGAGGGCCTGGGGCCGGGGAGCTGTTTTTT
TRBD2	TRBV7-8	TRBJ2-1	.	CASSFPGLANEQFF	TGTGCCAGCAGCTTCCCGGGACTAGCCAATGAGCAGTTCTTC
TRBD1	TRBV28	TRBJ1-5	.	CASRQGARGNQPQHF	TGTGCCAGCAGACAGGGGGCAAGGGGCAATCAGCCCCAGCATTTT
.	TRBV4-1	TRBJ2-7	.	CASSQVGAGRVEQYF	TGCGCCAGCAGCCAAGTAGGGGCGGGAAGGGTCGAGCAGTACTTC
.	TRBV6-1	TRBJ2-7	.	CATRGAYEQYF	TGTGCCACCCGGGGTGCCTACGAGCAGTACTTC
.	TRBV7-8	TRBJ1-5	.	CASSLVVWRSGQPQHF	TGTGCCAGCAGCTTAGTGGTCTGGCGGAGTGGGCAGCCCCAGCATTTT
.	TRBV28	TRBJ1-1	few	CASSNPGAATEAFF	TGTGCCAGCAGTAACCCAGGGGCGGCGACTGAAGCTTTCTTT
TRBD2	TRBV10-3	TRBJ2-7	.	CAISVGTSFEQYF	TGTGCCATCAGTGTCGGGACTAGCTTTGAGCAGTACTTC
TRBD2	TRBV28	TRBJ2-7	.	CASSLRATSGRRLEQYF	TGTGCCAGCAGTTTAAGGGCGACTAGCGGGAGGAGGCTCGAGCAGTACTTC
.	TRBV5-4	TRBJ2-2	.	CASSLFPGELFF	TGTGCCAGCAGCTTGTTCCCCGGGGAGCTGTTTTTT
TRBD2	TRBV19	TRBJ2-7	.	CASSILLAGGIPSYEQYF	TGTGCCAGTAGTATCTTGCTAGCGGGAGGGATACCGTCCTACGAGCAGTACTTC
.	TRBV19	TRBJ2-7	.	CASSSRTVSSYEQYF	TGTGCCAGTAGTTCCCGGACAGTAAGCTCCTACGAGCAGTACTTC
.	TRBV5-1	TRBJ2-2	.	CASSLAWGSGELFF	TGCGCCAGCAGCTTGGCCTGGGGATCCGGGGAGCTGTTTTTT
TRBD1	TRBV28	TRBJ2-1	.	CASRYRDRGPKGGSSSYNEQFF	TGTGCCAGCCGATACCGGGACAGGGGGCCGAAGGGCGGGTCGAGCTCCTACAATGAGCAGTTCTTC
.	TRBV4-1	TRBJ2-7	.	CASSPDRPPYEQYF	TGCGCCAGCAGCCCCGACAGGCCACCCTACGAGCAGTACTTC
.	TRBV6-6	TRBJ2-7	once	CASSYALGQYQYF	TGTGCCAGCAGTTATGCCCTTGGGCAGTATCAGTACTTC
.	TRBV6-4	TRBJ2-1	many	CASSPGTHNEQFF	TGTGCCAGCAGCCCCGGGACTCACAATGAGCAGTTCTTC
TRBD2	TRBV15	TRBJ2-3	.	CATSSSRGRSTDTQYF	TGTGCCACCAGCAGTTCTCGCGGGAGGTCCACAGATACGCAGTATTTT
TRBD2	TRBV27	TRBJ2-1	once	CASSGGGRPSYNEQFF	TGTGCCAGCAGCGGAGGCGGGAGGCCCTCCTACAATGAGCAGTTCTTC
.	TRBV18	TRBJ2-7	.	CASSPQGQNSYEQYF	TGTGCCAGCTCACCACAGGGGCAAAACTCCTACGAGCAGTACTTC
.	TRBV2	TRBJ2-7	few	CASSEPADRSTSYEQYF	TGTGCCAGCAGTGAACCCGCCGACAGGTCCACTTCCTACGAGCAGTACTTC
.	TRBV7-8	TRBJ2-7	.	CASSLSRLAATYEQYF	TGTGCCAGCAGCTTAAGCCGGCTAGCTGCCACCTACGAGCAGTACTTC
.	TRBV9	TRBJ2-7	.	CASSFGLTYEQYF	TGTGCCAGCAGTTTTGGGCTGACCTACGAGCAGTACTTC
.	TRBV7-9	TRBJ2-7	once	CASSLKRRDEQYF	TGTGCCAGCAGCTTAAAACGGAGGGACGAGCAGTACTTC
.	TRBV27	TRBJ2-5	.	CASSPLTYQETQYF	TGTGCCAGCAGTCCCCTGACATACCAAGAGACCCAGTACTTC
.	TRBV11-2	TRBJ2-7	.	CASSPWTASSYEQYF	TGTGCCAGCAGCCCTTGGACGGCGAGCTCCTACGAGCAGTACTTC
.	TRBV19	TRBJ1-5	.	CASSMSNRPQHF	TGTGCCAGTAGTATGTCGAACAGGCCCCAGCATTTT
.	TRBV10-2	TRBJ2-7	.	CASSDAASYEQYF	TGCGCCAGCAGTGATGCGGCATCCTACGAGCAGTACTTC
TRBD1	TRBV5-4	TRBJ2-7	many	CASRPGQDPYEQYF	TGTGCCAGCAGGCCCGGACAGGATCCCTACGAGCAGTACTTC
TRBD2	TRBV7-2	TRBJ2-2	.	CASRGGAGVFAGELFF	TGTGCCAGCAGAGGTGGTGCGGGAGTATTCGCCGGGGAGCTGTTTTTT
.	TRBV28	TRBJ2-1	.	CATLRSSYNEQFF	TGTGCCACCCTCCGGAGCTCCTACAATGAGCAGTTCTTC
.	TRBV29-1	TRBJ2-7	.	CSVCLGTSYEQYF	TGCAGCGTGTGCCTTGGGACATCGTACGAGCAGTACTTC
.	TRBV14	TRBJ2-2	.	CASSPTTSGELFF	TGTGCCAGCAGCCCCACGACCTCCGGGGAGCTGTTTTTT
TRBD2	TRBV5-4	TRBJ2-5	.	CASSSAGTSGIETQYF	TGTGCCAGCAGCTCGGCCGGGACTAGCGGGATAGAGACCCAGTACTTC
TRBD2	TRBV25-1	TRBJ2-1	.	CRRSGTSRMLSYNEQFF	TGTCGCCGATCCGGGACTAGCCGGATGTTATCCTACAATGAGCAGTTCTTC
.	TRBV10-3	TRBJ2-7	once	CAISEGHRGSTYEQYF	TGTGCCATCAGTGAGGGACACCGGGGTTCGACCTACGAGCAGTACTTC
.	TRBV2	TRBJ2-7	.	CAVWRRYEQYF	TGTGCCGTGTGGCGCCGCTACGAGCAGTACTTC
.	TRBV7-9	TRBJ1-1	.	CASSHPDSYTEAFF	TGTGCCAGCAGCCACCCGGACAGTTACACTGAAGCTTTCTTT
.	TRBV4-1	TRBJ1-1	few	CASSQGTANTEAFF	TGCGCCAGCAGCCAAGGGACAGCGAACACTGAAGCTTTCTTT